These 20 T cell receptor beta chains came from one sample sequenced in a study of blood T cell repertoires in COVID-19. Sequencing was performed with immunoSEQ multiplex PCR; in TCRdb, only in-frame clones are kept and a portion is missing. The table shows some 120,000 clones, with over 80% occurring only once. Sample: peripheral blood. These receptors were taken from a man aged 55 to 70 with acute or convalescent COVID-19.

The J gene is TRBJ2-1, the V gene TRBV6-2 or TRBV6-3, with D possibly being TRBD2 (6 bases). Trimming took 0 bases from V and 9 from J, leaving 18 bases between them. CDR1 is MNHEY, CDR2 SVGEGT, per germline. CDR3 length: 16 amino acids. The CDR3 is CASSYSRAGPGREQFF. CDR3 bases: TGTGCCAGCAGTTACTCGAGGGCGGGGCCTGGCCGTGAGCAGTTCTTC.

This chain's CDR3 is CASSSNRGNTEAFF. Written as DNA, the CDR3 is TGTGCCAGCAGCTCGAACAGGGGCAACACTGAAGCTTTCTTT. The V call is TRBV7-3, the J call TRBJ1-1, with 7 bases lining up with TRBD1. CDR3 length equals 14 residues. V was clipped by 4 bases and J by 2 bases; unmatched bases: 4. Germline lookup yields CDR1 SGHTA and CDR2 FQGTGA.

The rearrangement uses TRBV7-3 and TRBJ2-4, with TRBD2 identical over 12 bases. This CDR3 has 19 amino acids. Trimming cost V 4 bases and J 7 bases; bases outside gene matches: 17. CDR1 and CDR2 (germline): SGHTA, FQGTGA. The CDR3 sequence: CASSSRTSGDSSRGNIQYF. The CDR3 bases are TGTGCCAGCAGCTCCCGGACTAGCGGGGATTCTAGCCGGGGGAACATTCAGTACTTC.

The J gene is TRBJ2-1, the V gene TRBV28; 7 bases fit TRBD1. The trim removed 5 bases at V and 4 bases at J, leaving 5 bases unmatched. CDR1 and CDR2 from the germline V gene are MDHEN and SYDVKM. The CDR3 covers 14 residues. CDR3 bases: TGTGCCAGCAGTACTACGACAGGGTACAATGAGCAGTTCTTC. It encodes CASSTTTGYNEQFF.

The chain links TRBV11-2 to TRBJ2-3; D is uncertain. The germline V gene encodes CDR1 SGHAT and CDR2 FQNNGV. This CDR3 has 15 residues. Deletions cut 8 bases from V and 3 bases from J, with 18 bases between. This CDR3 reads CASQSLRRTTDTQYF. The DNA of the CDR3 is TGTGCCAGCCAAAGCCTGCGGAGAACGACAGATACGCAGTATTTT. Supplemented by reference TRBV11-2 and TRBJ2-3, the full variable domain reads EAGVAQSPRYKIIEKRQSVAFWCNPISGHATLYWYQQILGQGPKLLIQFQNNGVVDDSQLPKDRFSAERLKGVDSTLKIQPAKLEDSAVYLCASQSLRRTTDTQYFGPGTRLTVL.

The gene calls are TRBV5-1 and TRBJ2-2; D is possibly TRBD2 (6 bases). The CDR3 sequence is 14 residues long. CDR1 and CDR2 (germline): SGHRS, YFSETQ. V dropped 4 bases and J dropped 4 bases, with 11 bases sitting between them. The CDR3 reads CASSPGLITGELFF. DNA of the CDR3: TGCGCCAGCAGCCCGGGACTTATCACCGGGGAGCTGTTTTTT.

The chain is built from TRBV18 and TRBJ2-1; no reliable D call. V lost 2 bases and J lost 3, with 8 bases in between. CDR1 KGHSH and CDR2 LQKENI come from the germline V gene. This CDR3 is 14 amino acids long. The CDR3: CASSPKRGYNEQFF. The CDR3 DNA reads as TGTGCCAGCTCACCAAAACGCGGCTACAATGAGCAGTTCTTC. Supplemented by reference TRBV18 and TRBJ2-1, the full variable domain reads NAGVMQNPRHLVRRRGQEARLRCSPMKGHSHVYWYRQLPEEGLKFMVYLQKENIIDESGMPKERFSAEFPKEGPSILRIQQVVRGDSAAYFCASSPKRGYNEQFFGPGTRLTVL.

The gene calls are TRBV18 and TRBJ1-2; the D gene is possibly TRBD1 (5 bases). Per germline, CDR1 KGHSH and CDR2 LQKENI. The CDR3 has 15 residues. Trimming stripped 1 base from V and 4 bases from J, with 13 bases between. The chain's CDR3 is CASSPRETGPYGYTF. The CDR3 coding sequence is TGTGCCAGCTCACCACGAGAAACAGGTCCCTATGGCTACACCTTC.

This rearrangement joins TRBV14 to TRBJ1-2; D remains unclear. The CDR3 loop spans 12 amino acids. V was trimmed by 1 base and J by 5 bases, leaving 5 bases between them. In germline, CDR1 is SGHDN, CDR2 FVKESK. The CDR3 loop reads CASSQGRYGYTF. The CDR3 DNA reads as TGTGCCAGCAGCCAAGGTAGATATGGCTACACCTTC.

The V call is TRBV19, the J call TRBJ1-2; 8 bases are shared with TRBD1. The V gene end was trimmed by 7 bases and the J gene end by 3 bases; junction bases not matched to a gene: 4. Germline lookup yields CDR1 LNHDA and CDR2 SQIVND (reference sequence). CDR3 size: 13 residues. The CDR3 spells CASTEQGDYGYTF. CDR3 bases: TGTGCCAGTACCGAACAGGGGGACTATGGCTACACCTTC.

This clone was counted a single time. V usage is TRBV5-1 and J usage is TRBJ2-4; TRBD1 matches at 8 bases. J was trimmed by 9 bases and V by 0 bases; bases with no gene match: 5. This CDR3 is built from 14 residues. Germline values: CDR1 SGHRS, CDR2 YFSETQ. The CDR3 region is CASSLGQGRTIQYF. DNA of the CDR3: TGCGCCAGCAGCTTGGGACAGGGGAGGACCATTCAGTACTTC.

This rearrangement joins TRBV2 to TRBJ2-3; D gene ambiguous. V gave up 5 bases and J gave up 2 bases, with 11 bases separating them. CDR3 length equals 14 residues. Germline V gene sequence: CDR1 SNHLY, CDR2 FYNNEI. The CDR3 protein is CASSRVSPTDTQYF. CDR3 coding DNA: TGTGCCAGCAGTCGGGTATCCCCCACAGATACGCAGTATTTT.

The chain joins TRBV13 to TRBJ2-7; possible D gene TRBD2, 7 bases. The CDR3 is made up of 19 amino acids. Germline V gene data show CDR1 as PRHDT and CDR2 as FYEKMQ (reference sequence). V lost 5 bases and J 2 bases, leaving 28 bases between the germline ends. The DNA for the CDR3 is TGTGCCAGCAGCCCCGCGGGGACTGGGAGGGGGGGAAGCCCCTACGAGCAGTACTTC. Translating gives CASSPAGTGRGGSPYEQYF. Based on the CDR3 plus reference TRBV13 and TRBJ2-7, the full variable domain is AAGVIQSPRHLIKEKRETATLKCYPIPRHDTVYWYQQGPGQDPQFLISFYEKMQSDKGSIPDRFSAQQFSDYHSELNMSSLELGDSALYFCASSPAGTGRGGSPYEQYFGPGTRLTVT.

CDR3 sequence (DNA): TGTGCCTGGAGTCCCCTAGGGGGACATGAACAAGAGAGGCAGTACTTC. Translation gives CAWSPLGGHEQERQYF. The chain uses TRBV30 and TRBJ2-7, with D tentatively TRBD1 (6 bases). Trimming left V 2 bases short and J 9 bases short, with 26 bases between. The length of the CDR3 is 16 residues. Germline assignment: CDR1 GTSNPN and CDR2 SVGIG (reference sequence).

The rearrangement joins TRBV19 to TRBJ1-1, with TRBD1 identical over 7 bases. V was clipped by 4 bases and J by 4 bases; unmatched bases: 9. From germline, CDR1 is LNHDA and CDR2 SQIVND (reference sequence). CDR3 length: 15 residues. The CDR3 region is CASSTPQGTSTEAFF. CDR3 in DNA: TGTGCCAGTAGTACCCCACAGGGGACGAGCACTGAAGCTTTCTTT. The complete variable domain, with remaining parts taken from reference TRBV19 and TRBJ1-1, reads DGGITQSPKYLFRKEGQNVTLSCEQNLNHDAMYWYRQDPGQGLRLIYYSQIVNDFQKGDIAEGYSVSREKKESFPLTVTSAQKNPTAFYLCASSTPQGTSTEAFFGQGTRLTVV.

This clone was seen more than once but under ten times. The V and J genes are TRBV27 and TRBJ2-2; 10 bases map to TRBD2. CDR3 length: 18 amino acids. In germline, CDR1 is MNHEY, CDR2 SMNVEV (reference sequence). The trim removed 2 bases at V and 4 bases at J, leaving 10 bases unmatched. The CDR3 loop is CASSLLGLADRATGELFF. The DNA of the CDR3 is TGTGCCAGCAGTTTACTTGGACTAGCGGACCGAGCCACCGGGGAGCTGTTTTTT.

This chain connects TRBV27 to TRBJ2-7, with D maybe TRBD2 (6 bases). There are 13 residues in the CDR3. Germline lookup yields CDR1 MNHEY and CDR2 SMNVEV (reference sequence). Trimming shortened V by 6 bases and J by 0 bases, and 9 bases separated the two germline ends. The CDR3 sequence: CASSPGDSYEQYF. The CDR3 DNA is TGTGCCAGCAGCCCGGGGGACTCCTACGAGCAGTACTTC.

This clone was picked up one time. The V gene is TRBV10-2, the J gene TRBJ2-1, with 7 bases lining up with TRBD2. This CDR3 region has 15 residues. Germline values: CDR1 WSHSY, CDR2 SAAADI. V gave up 6 bases and J gave up 4 bases; unmatched junction bases: 9. CDR3 nucleotides: TGCGCCAGCAGACCCGGGGCTAGCGGATACAATGAGCAGTTCTTC. Translation: CASRPGASGYNEQFF.

The rearrangement uses TRBV6-1 and TRBJ1-4; the D is unclear. The CDR3 is 14 amino acids. V was clipped by 1 base and J by 9 bases, with 12 bases between them. CDR1 is MNHNS and CDR2 is SASEGT in the germline V gene. In DNA, the CDR3 is TGTGCCAGCAGTGAAGGGGCGTACAATCAAAAACTGTTTTTT. This codes for CASSEGAYNQKLFF.

Details on this clone: Distinct nucleotide sequences in the sample also encode this CDR3. CDR3 sequence reads: CASSFGLAGGTDTQYF. CDR3 in DNA: TGCGCCAGCAGCTTCGGGCTAGCGGGAGGGACAGATACGCAGTATTTT. The V call is TRBV5-1, the J call TRBJ2-3; 12 nucleotides match TRBD2. The CDR3 has 16 amino acids. V trimming: 2 bases; J trimming: 3 bases; junction bases outside the gene matches: 4. Germline CDR1 and CDR2: SGHRS and YFSETQ.